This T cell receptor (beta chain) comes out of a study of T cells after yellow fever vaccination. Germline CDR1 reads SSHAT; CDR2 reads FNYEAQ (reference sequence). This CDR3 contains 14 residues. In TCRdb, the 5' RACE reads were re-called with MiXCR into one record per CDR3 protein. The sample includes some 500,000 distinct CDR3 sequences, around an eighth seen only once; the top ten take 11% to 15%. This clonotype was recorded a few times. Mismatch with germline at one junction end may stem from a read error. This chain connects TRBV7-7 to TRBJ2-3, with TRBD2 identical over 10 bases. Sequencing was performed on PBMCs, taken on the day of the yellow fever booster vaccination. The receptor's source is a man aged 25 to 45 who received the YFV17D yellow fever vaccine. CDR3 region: CASSYSGRADTQYF. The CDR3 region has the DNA TGTGCTAGCAGCTACAGCGGGAGGGCCGATACGCAGTATTTT. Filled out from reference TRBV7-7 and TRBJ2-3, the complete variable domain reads GAGVSQSPRYKVTKRGQDVTLRCDPISSHATLYWYQQALGQGPEFLTYFNYEAQPDKSGLPSDRFSAERPEGSISTLTIQRTEQRDSAMYRCASSYSGRADTQYFGPGTRLTVL.